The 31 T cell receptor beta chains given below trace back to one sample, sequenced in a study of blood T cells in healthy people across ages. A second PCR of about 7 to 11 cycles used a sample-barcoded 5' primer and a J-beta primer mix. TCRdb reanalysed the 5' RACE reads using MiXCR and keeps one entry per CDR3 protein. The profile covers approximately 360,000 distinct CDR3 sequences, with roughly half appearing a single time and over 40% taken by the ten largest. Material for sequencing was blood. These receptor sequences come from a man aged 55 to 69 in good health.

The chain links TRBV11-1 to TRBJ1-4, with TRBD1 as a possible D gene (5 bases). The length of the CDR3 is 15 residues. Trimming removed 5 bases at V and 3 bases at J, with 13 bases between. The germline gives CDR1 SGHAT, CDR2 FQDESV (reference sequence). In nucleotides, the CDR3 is TGTGCCAGCAGCCGGATACAGGCCCCTAATGAAAAACTGTTTTTT. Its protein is CASSRIQAPNEKLFF.

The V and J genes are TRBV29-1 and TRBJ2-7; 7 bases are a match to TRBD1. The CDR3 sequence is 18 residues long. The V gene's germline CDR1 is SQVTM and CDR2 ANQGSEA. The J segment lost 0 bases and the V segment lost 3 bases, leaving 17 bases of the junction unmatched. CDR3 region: CSVEADPTGDSLSYEQYF. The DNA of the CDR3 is TGCAGCGTTGAGGCGGACCCCACTGGGGACAGCCTCTCCTACGAGCAGTACTTC.

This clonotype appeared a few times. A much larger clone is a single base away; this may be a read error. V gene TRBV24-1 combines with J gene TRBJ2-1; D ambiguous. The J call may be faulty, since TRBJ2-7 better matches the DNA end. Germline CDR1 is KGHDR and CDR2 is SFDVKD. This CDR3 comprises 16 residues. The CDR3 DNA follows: TGTGCCACCAGTGACCCCGACCCGTCCCGGAACAATGAGCAGTACTTC. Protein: CATSDPDPSRNNEQYF.

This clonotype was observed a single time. For the CDR3, the DNA is TGCGCCAGCAGCCAGGTATTAGGACTAGCGGGAGCCTACGAGCAGTACTTC. Its protein product is CASSQVLGLAGAYEQYF. J is TRBJ2-5 and V is TRBV4-3; TRBD2 agrees at 13 bases. Gene TRBJ2-7 matches the end of the DNA better, so the J call may be wrong. Germline V gives CDR1 LGHNA, CDR2 YSLEER. CDR3 length equals 17 residues.

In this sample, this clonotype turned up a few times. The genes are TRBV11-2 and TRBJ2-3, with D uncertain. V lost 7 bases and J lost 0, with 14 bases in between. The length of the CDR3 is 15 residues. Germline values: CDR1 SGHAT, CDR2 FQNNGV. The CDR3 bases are TGTGCCAGCATCAACAACGGGTACAGCACAGATACGCAGTATTTT. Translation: CASINNGYSTDTQYF.

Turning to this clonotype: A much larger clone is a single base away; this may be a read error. The CDR3 DNA follows: TGTGTCAGCAGCCCGGTTAGGCACGAGCAGTACTTC. Its protein product is CVSSPVRHEQYF. V and J are TRBV7-2 and TRBJ2-5, with D uncertain. The J call may not be correct, given that the DNA end is closer to TRBJ2-7. Germline V gene data show CDR1 as SGHTA and CDR2 as FQGNSA. The CDR3 is 12 residues long.

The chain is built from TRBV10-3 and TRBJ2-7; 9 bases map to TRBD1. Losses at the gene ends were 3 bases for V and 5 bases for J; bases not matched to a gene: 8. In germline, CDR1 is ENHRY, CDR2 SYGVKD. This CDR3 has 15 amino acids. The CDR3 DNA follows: TGTGCCATCAGTGAAAATCGGGACAGGGCCCACGAGCAGTACTTC. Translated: CAISENRDRAHEQYF.

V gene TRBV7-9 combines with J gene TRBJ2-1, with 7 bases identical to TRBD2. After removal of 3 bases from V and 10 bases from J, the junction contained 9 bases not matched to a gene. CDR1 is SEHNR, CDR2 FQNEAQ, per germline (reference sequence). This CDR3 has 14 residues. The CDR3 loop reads CASSFGLGVGEQFF. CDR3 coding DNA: TGTGCCAGCAGCTTTGGACTAGGGGTAGGCGAGCAGTTCTTC.

The CDR3: CSAGPSRGRAYEQYF. CDR3 bases: TGCAGTGCAGGCCCCTCTAGGGGGAGAGCCTACGAGCAGTACTTC. The rearrangement links TRBV20-1 to TRBJ2-4; maybe TRBD1 (6 bases). The DNA matches TRBJ2-7 better at its end, which makes the J call doubtful. CDR1 is DFQATT, CDR2 SNEGSKA, per germline (reference sequence). CDR3 length: 15 amino acids.

CDR3 in DNA: TGTGCCAGCAGCTTACCGGACACCTCCTGGACGGAGACCCAGTACTTC. This codes for CASSLPDTSWTETQYF. The chain recombines TRBV7-9 with TRBJ2-5, with D possibly TRBD1 on 5 matching bases. CDR1 is SEHNR, CDR2 FQNEAQ, per germline (reference sequence). The germline V and J ends were trimmed by 2 bases and 5 bases, with 18 bases remaining between them. This CDR3 region has 16 residues.

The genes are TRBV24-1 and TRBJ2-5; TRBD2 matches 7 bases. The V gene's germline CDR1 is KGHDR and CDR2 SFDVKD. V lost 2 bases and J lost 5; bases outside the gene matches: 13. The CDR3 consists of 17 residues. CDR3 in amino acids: CATSDSRRAGVRETQYF. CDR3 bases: TGTGCCACCAGTGATTCGCGAAGGGCGGGGGTCCGCGAGACCCAGTACTTC.

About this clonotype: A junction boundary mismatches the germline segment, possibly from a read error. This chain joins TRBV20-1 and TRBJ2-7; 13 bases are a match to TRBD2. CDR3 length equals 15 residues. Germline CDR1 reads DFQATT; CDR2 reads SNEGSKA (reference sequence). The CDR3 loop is CSATGTSGDTYKQYF. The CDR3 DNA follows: TGCAGTGCTACCGGGACTAGCGGGGATACCTACAAGCAGTACTTC.

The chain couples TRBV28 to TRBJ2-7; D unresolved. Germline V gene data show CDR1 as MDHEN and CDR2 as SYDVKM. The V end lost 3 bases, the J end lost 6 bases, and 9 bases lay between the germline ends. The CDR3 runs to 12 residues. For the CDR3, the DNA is TGTGCCAGCAGTTTCTCGGCTAGCGAGCAGTACTTC. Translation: CASSFSASEQYF. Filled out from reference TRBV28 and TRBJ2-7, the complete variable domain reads DVKVTQSSRYLVKRTGEKVFLECVQDMDHENMFWYRQDPGLGLRLIYFSYDVKMKEKGDIPEGYSVSREKKERFSLILESASTNQTSMYLCASSFSASEQYFGPGTRLTVT.

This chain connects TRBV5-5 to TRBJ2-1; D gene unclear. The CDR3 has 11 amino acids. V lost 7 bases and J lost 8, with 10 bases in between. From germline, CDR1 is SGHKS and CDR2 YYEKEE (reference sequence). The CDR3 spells CASDRVHEQFF. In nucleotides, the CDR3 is TGTGCCAGCGACCGAGTGCATGAGCAGTTCTTC. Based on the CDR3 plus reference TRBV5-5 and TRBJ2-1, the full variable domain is DAGVTQSPTHLIKTRGQQVTLRCSPISGHKSVSWYQQVLGQGPQFIFQYYEKEERGRGNFPDRFSARQFPNYSSELNVNALLLGDSALYLCASDRVHEQFFGPGTRLTVL.

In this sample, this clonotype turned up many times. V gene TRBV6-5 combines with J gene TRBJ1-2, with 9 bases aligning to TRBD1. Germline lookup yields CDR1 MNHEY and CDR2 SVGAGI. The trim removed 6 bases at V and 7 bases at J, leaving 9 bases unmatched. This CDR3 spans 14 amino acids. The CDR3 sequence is CASRGGDRVFGYTF. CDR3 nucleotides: TGTGCCAGCAGGGGAGGGGACAGGGTATTTGGCTACACCTTC.

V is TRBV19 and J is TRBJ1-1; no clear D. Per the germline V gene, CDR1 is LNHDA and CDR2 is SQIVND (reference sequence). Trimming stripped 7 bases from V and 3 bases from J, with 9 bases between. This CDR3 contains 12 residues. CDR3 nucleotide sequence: TGTGCCAGTAAAGGTTACCACACTGAAGCTTTCTTT. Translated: CASKGYHTEAFF.

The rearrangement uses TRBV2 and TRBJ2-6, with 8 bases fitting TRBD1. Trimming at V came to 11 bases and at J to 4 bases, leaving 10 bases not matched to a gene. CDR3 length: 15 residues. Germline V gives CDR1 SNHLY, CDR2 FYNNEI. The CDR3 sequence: CACTAGGTGANVLTF. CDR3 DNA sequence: TGTGCCTGCACGGCAGGGGGCACAGGGGCCAACGTCCTGACTTTC.

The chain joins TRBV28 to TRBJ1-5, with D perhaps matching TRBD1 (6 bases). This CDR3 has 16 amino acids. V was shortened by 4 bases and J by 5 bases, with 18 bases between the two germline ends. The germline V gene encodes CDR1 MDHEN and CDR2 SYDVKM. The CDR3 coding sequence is TGTGCCAGCAGTTCCCCCGAGGGGGAGCTGTATCAGCCCCAGCATTTT. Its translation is CASSSPEGELYQPQHF.

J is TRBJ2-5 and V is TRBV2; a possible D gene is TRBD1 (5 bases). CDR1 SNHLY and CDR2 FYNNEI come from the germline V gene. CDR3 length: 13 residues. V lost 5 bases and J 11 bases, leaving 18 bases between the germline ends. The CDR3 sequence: CASSRDRIEEQYF. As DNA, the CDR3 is TGTGCCAGCAGTCGTGACAGAATAGAAGAGCAGTACTTC. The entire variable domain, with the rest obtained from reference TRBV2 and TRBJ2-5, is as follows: EPEVTQTPSHQVTQMGQEVILRCVPISNHLYFYWYRQILGQKVEFLVSFYNNEISEKSEIFDDQFSVERPDGSNFTLKIRSTKLEDSAMYFCASSRDRIEEQYFGPGTRLLVL.

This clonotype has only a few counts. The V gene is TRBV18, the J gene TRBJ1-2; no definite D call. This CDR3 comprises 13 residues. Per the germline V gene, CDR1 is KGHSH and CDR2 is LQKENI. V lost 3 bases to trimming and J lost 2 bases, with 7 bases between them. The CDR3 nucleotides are TGTGCCAGCTCACCGCCCGACAACTATGGCTACACCTTC. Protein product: CASSPPDNYGYTF.

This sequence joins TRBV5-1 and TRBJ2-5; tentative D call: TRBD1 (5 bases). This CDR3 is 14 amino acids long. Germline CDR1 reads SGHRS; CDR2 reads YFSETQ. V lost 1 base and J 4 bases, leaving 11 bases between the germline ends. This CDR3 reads CASSLLTEGETQYF. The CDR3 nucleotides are TGCGCCAGCAGCTTGTTGACAGAAGGAGAGACCCAGTACTTC.

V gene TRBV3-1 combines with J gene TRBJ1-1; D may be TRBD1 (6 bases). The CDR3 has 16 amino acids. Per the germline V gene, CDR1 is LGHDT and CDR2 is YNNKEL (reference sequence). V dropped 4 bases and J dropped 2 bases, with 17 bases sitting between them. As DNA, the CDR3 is TGTGCCAGCAGCCGAGAAAGGGGGAGGCCCAACACTGAAGCTTTCTTT. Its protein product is CASSRERGRPNTEAFF.

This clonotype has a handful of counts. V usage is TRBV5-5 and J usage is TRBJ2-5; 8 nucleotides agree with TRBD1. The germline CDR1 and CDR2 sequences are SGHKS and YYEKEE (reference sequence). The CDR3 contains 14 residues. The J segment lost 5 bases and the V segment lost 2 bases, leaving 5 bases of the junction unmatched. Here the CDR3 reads CASSFQGARETQYF. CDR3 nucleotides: TGTGCCAGCAGCTTCCAGGGGGCGCGGGAGACCCAGTACTTC.

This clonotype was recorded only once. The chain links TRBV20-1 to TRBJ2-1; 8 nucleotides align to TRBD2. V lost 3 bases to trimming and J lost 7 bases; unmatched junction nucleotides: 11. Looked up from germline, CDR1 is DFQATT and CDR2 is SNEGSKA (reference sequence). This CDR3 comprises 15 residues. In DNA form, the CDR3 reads TGCAGTGCTAGTTCATGGGGACTAGTTTTAAATGAGCAGTTCTTC. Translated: CSASSWGLVLNEQFF.

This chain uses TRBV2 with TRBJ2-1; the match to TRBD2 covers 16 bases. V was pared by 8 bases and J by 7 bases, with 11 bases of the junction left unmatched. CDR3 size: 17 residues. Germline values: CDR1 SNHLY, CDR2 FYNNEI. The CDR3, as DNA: TGTGCCAGCCGAGGGACTAGCGGGAGGGGGGAGGGGAATGAGCAGTTCTTC. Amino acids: CASRGTSGRGEGNEQFF.

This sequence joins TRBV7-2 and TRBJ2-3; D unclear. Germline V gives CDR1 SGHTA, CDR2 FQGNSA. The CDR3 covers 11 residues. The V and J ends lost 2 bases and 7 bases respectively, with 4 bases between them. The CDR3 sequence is CASSLMYTQYF. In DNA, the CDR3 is TGTGCCAGCAGCTTAATGTATACGCAGTATTTT.

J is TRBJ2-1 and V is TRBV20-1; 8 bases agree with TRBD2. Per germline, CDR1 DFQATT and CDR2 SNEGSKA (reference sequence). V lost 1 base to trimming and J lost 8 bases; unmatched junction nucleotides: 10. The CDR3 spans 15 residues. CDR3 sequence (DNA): TGCAGTGCTAGAGGGGGGCAGCGGGAGTATGATGAGCAGTTCTTC. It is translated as CSARGGQREYDEQFF.

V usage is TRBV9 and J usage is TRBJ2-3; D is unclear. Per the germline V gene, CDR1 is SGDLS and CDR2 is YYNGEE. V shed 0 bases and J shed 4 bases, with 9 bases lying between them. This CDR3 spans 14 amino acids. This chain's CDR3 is CASSVGIAADTQYF. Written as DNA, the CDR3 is TGTGCCAGCAGCGTAGGGATAGCAGCAGATACGCAGTATTTT.

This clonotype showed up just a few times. The CDR3 loop is CAWSADVTRYGYTF. CDR3 DNA sequence: TGTGCCTGGAGTGCAGACGTGACCCGGTATGGCTACACCTTC. The chain joins TRBV30 to TRBJ1-2; no clear D gene. Germline loops: CDR1 GTSNPN, CDR2 SVGIG (reference sequence). The CDR3 length is 14 residues. V lost 1 base and J 5 bases, leaving 14 bases between the germline ends.

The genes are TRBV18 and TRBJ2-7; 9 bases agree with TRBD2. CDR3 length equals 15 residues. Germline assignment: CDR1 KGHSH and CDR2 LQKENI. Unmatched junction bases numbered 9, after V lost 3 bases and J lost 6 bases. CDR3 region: CASSPGLARDPEQYF. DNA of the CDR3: TGTGCCAGCTCACCCGGACTAGCGCGAGATCCCGAGCAGTACTTC.

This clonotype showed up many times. The CDR3 loop reads CASSLAGHNYGYTF. The CDR3 bases are TGTGCCAGCAGCTTAGCAGGTCATAACTATGGCTACACCTTC. V usage is TRBV7-2 and J usage is TRBJ1-2; D unclear. V gave up 0 bases and J gave up 1 base, with 6 bases separating them. This CDR3 region has 14 residues. Germline lookup yields CDR1 SGHTA and CDR2 FQGNSA.